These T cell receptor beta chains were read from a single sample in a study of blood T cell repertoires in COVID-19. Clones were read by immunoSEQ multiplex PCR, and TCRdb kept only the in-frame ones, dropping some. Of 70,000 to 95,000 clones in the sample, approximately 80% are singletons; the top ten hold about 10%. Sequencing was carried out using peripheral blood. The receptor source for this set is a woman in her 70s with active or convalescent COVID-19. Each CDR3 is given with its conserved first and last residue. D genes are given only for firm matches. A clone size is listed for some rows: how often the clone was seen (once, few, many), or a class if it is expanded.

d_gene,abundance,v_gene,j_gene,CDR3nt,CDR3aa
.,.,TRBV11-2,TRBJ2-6,TGTGCCAGCAGCGCCTTGGGAGCGGGCTCTGGGGCCAACGTCCTGACTTTC,CASSALGAGSGANVLTF
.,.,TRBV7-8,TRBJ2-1,TGTGCCAGCAGCTTAGAAGCCAGGTACAATGAGCAGTTCTTC,CASSLEARYNEQFF
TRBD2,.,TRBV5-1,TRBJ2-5,TGCGCCAGCAGCTCCTCTAGCGGGGGGTTCGCGGAGACCCAGTACTTC,CASSSSSGGFAETQYF
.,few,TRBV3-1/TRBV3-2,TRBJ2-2,TGTGCCAGCAGCCAAGCTAGGACAGCAACCGGGGAGCTGTTTTTT,CASSQARTATGELFF
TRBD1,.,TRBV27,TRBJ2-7,TGTGCCAGCAAAGCCGGGACAGGGCCCTACGAGCAGTACTTC,CASKAGTGPYEQYF
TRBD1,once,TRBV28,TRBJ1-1,TGTGCCAGCAGTTTGGGGACAGCTATGAACACTGAAGCTTTCTTT,CASSLGTAMNTEAFF
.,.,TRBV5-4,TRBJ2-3,TGTGCCAGCAGCACCGGGTCCTCGGGTGGAGATACGCAGTATTTT,CASSTGSSGGDTQYF
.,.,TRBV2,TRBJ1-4,TGTGCCAGCAGTGAAGCTGGCAGGGGAAGTGAAAAACTGTTTTTT,CASSEAGRGSEKLFF
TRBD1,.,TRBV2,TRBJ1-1,TGTGCCAGCAGCCGGGACAGGAACACTGAAGCTTTCTTT,CASSRDRNTEAFF
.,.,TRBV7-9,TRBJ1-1,TGTGCCAGCAACCAGCTATATCGGGGGAACACTGAAGCTTTCTTT,CASNQLYRGNTEAFF
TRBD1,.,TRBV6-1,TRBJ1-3,TGTGCCAGCAGTGGTACAGGACAGGTTTCGTCTGGAAACACCATATATTTT,CASSGTGQVSSGNTIYF
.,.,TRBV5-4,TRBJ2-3,TGTGCCAGCAGCTTGAGACTCCCCGATCTCCATACGCAGTATTTT,CASSLRLPDLHTQYF
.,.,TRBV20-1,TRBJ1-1,TGCAGTGCCACGCGAGTTGAAGCTTTCTTT,CSATRVEAFF
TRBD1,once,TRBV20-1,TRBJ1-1,TGCAGTGCTAGGGGACAGGTGGGAGCTTTCTTT,CSARGQVGAFF
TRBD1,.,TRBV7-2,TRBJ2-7,TGTGCCAGCAGCTCACAAAGGACAGGGACCTACGAGCAGTACTTC,CASSSQRTGTYEQYF
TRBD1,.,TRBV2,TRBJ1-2,TGTGCCAGCAATGACGACAGGGGAAGGGGTGGCTACACCTTC,CASNDDRGRGGYTF
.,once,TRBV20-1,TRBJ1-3,TGCAGTGCTAGTGGAGACGGAGACTCTGGAAACACCATATATTTT,CSASGDGDSGNTIYF
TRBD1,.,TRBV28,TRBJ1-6,TGTGCCAGCAGTTTAGATCTCACAGGGGTGTATAATTCACCCCTCCACTTT,CASSLDLTGVYNSPLHF
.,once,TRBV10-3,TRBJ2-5,TGTGCCAACGGAGGGCCGGGCCAGGAGACCCAGTACTTC,CANGGPGQETQYF
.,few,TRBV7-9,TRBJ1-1,TGTGCCAGCAGCTTACAGGTCGATAACACTGAAGCTTTCTTT,CASSLQVDNTEAFF
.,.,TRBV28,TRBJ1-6,TGTGCCAGCAGTTTAACCGGGGGTAGTTCCTCCTATAATTCACCCCTCCACTTT,CASSLTGGSSSYNSPLHF
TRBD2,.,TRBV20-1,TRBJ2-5,TGCAGTGCTAGTAAAGCGGGGGCACAAGAGACCCAGTACTTC,CSASKAGAQETQYF
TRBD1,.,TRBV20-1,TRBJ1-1,TGCAGTGCGGGACAGGGCACTGAAGCTTTCTTT,CSAGQGTEAFF
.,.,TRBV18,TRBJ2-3,TGTGCCAGCTCCCGGGCACGGGGGACAGATACGCAGTATTTT,CASSRARGTDTQYF
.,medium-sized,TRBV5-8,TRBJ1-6,TGTGCCAGCAGCTTGTCAGCAGGGGCGACTAATTCACCCCTCCACTTT,CASSLSAGATNSPLHF
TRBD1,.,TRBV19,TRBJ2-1,TGTGCCAGTACAACAGGGGGATTCTACAATGAGCAGTTCTTC,CASTTGGFYNEQFF
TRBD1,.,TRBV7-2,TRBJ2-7,TGTGCCAGCAGCCTGACCCGGGACAGGGCCTACGAGCAGTACTTC,CASSLTRDRAYEQYF
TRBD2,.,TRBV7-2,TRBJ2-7,TGTGCCAGCAGCCGGGGGGGTATGATCGAGCAGTACTTC,CASSRGGMIEQYF
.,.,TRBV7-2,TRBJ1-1,TGTGCCAGCAGCTTACGGACTGAAGCTTTCTTT,CASSLRTEAFF
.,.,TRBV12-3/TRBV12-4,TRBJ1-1,TGTGCCAGCAGTTTAGGGGGGGGAATAGGAGCTTTCTTT,CASSLGGGIGAFF
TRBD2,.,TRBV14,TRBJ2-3,TGTGCCAGCAGCCACAACTCGGGACTAGCGGGGGATACGCAGTATTTT,CASSHNSGLAGDTQYF
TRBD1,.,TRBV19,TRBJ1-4,TGTGCCAGTAGTCTGGGACAGCGTACAGCAACTAATGAAAAACTGTTTTTT,CASSLGQRTATNEKLFF
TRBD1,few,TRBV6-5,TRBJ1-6,TGTGCCAGCAGTCCGGGACAGGGGATCGGTTCACCCCTCCACTTT,CASSPGQGIGSPLHF
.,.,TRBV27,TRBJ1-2,TGTGCCAGCACGCTCCTCGGAGTTGGTGACTATGGCTACACCTTC,CASTLLGVGDYGYTF
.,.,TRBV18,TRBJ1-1,TGTGCCAGCTCACAACAAACCGCTTTACAGGCTGTCACTGAAGCTTTCTTT,CASSQQTALQAVTEAFF
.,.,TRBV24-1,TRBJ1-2,TGTGCCACCCATTCGGGGGGATCAAGTGATGGCTACACCTTC,CATHSGGSSDGYTF
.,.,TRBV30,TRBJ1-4,TGTGCCTGGGAAGGCGGGCGTGGGCAGGAACCTAATGAAAAACTGTTTTTT,CAWEGGRGQEPNEKLFF
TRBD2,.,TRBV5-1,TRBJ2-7,TGCGCCAGCAGCTTGAGCCTAGCGGGGGGATACGAGCAGTACTTC,CASSLSLAGGYEQYF
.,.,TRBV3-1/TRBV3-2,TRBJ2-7,TGTGCCAGCAGCCAAGGACTTCGTGGCTACGAGCAGTACTTC,CASSQGLRGYEQYF
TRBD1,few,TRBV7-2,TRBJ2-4,TGTGCCAGCAGCTTATCAGGGGGCGAGCTCATTCAGTACTTC,CASSLSGGELIQYF
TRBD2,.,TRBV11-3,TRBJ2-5,TGTGCCAGCAGCCCCGGGACTAGCAGTGAGACCCAGTACTTC,CASSPGTSSETQYF
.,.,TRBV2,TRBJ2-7,TGTGCCAGCAGTCTGGAGGGAGAGCAGTACTTC,CASSLEGEQYF
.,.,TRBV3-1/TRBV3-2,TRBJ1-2,TGTGCCAGCAGCCAAAACAGGGATGGTGGCTACACCTTC,CASSQNRDGGYTF
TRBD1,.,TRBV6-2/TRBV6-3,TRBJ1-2,TGTGCCAGCAGTTCCCCGGGACAGGGTTGGTATGGCTACACCTTC,CASSSPGQGWYGYTF